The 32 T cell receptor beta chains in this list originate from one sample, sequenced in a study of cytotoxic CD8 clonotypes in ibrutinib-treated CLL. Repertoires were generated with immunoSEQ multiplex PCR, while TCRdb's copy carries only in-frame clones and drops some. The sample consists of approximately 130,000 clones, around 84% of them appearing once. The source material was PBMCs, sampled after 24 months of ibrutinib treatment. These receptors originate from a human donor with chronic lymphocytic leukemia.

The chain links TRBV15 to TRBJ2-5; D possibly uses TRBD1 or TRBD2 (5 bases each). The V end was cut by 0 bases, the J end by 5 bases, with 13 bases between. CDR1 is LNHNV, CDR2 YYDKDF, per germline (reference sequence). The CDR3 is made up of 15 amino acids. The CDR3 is CATSRDRGRVETQYF. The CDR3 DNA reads TGTGCCACCAGCAGAGATCGGGGCAGGGTTGAGACCCAGTACTTC.

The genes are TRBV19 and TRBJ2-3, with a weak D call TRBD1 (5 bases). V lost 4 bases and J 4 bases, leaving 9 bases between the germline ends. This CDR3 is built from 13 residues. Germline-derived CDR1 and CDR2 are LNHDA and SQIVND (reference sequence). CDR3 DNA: TGTGCCAGTAGTACGACAGTGGCAGATACGCAGTATTTT. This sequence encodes CASSTTVADTQYF. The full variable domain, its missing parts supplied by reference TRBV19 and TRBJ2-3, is DGGITQSPKYLFRKEGQNVTLSCEQNLNHDAMYWYRQDPGQGLRLIYYSQIVNDFQKGDIAEGYSVSREKKESFPLTVTSAQKNPTAFYLCASSTTVADTQYFGPGTRLTVL.

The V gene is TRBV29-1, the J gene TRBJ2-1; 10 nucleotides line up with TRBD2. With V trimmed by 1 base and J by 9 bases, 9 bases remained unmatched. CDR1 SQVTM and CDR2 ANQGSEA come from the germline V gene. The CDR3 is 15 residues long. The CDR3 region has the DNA TGCAGCGTTGAAGGACATAGCGGGGGGCCAGGTGAGCAGTTCTTC. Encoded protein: CSVEGHSGGPGEQFF.

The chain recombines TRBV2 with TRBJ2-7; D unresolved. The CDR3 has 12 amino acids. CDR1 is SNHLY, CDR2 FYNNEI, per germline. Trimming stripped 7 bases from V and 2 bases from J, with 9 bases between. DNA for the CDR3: TGTGCCAGCATGGCCCAGCCCTACGAGCAGTACTTC. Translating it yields CASMAQPYEQYF.

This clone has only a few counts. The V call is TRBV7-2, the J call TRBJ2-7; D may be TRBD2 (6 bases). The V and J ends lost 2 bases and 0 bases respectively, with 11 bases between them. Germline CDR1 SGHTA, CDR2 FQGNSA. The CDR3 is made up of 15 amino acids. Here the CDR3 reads CASSLISGYSYEQYF. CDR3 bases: TGTGCCAGCAGCTTAATCAGCGGGTACTCCTACGAGCAGTACTTC.

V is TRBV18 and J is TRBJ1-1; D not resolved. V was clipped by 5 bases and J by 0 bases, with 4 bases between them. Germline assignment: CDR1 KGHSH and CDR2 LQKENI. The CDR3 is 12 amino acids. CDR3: CASSTVNTEAFF. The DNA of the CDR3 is TGTGCCAGCTCAACCGTGAACACTGAAGCTTTCTTT.

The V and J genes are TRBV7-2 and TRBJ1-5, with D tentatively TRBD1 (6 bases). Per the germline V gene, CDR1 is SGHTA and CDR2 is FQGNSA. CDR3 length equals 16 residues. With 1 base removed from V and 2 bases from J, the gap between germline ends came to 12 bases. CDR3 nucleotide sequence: TGTGCCAGCAGCTTAGATGGACAGCATCGCAATCAGCCCCAGCATTTT. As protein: CASSLDGQHRNQPQHF.

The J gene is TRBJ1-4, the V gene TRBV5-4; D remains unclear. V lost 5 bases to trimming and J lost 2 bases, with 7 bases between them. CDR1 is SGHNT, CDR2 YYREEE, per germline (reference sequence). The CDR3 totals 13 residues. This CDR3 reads CASSAWTNEKLFF. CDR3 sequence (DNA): TGTGCCAGCAGTGCGTGGACTAATGAAAAACTGTTTTTT.

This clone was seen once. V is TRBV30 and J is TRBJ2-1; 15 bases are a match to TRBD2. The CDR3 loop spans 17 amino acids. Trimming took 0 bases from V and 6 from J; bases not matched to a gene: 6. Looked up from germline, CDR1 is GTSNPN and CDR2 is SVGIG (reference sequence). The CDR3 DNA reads TGTGCCTGGAGTGTTCACCGGGGACTAGCGGGGGGCAATGAGCAGTTCTTC. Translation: CAWSVHRGLAGGNEQFF.

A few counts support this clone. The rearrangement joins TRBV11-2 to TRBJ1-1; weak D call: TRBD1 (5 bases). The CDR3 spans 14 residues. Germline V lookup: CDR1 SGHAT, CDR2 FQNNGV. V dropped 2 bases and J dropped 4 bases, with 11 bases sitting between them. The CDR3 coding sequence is TGTGCCAGCAGCTTATCTTGGGGGTCCACTGAAGCTTTCTTT. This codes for CASSLSWGSTEAFF.

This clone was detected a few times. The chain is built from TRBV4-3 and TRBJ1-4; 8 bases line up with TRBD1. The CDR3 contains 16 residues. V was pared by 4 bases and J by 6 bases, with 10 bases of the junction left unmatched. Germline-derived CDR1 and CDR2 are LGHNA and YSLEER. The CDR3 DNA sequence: TGCGCCAGCAGCCCAAATTCAGGGGGCATGGATGAAAAACTGTTTTTT. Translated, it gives CASSPNSGGMDEKLFF.

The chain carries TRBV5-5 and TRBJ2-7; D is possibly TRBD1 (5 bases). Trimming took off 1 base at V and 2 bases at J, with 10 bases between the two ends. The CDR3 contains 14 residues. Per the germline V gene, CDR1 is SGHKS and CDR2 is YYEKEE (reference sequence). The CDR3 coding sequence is TGTGCCAGCAGCTTGACAGGATTCCCCTACGAGCAGTACTTC. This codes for CASSLTGFPYEQYF.

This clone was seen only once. DNA for the CDR3: TGTGCCAGCTCAGTGGACAGGGTGGACACCGGGGAGCTGTTTTTT. It is translated as CASSVDRVDTGELFF. The V call is TRBV18, the J call TRBJ2-2, with 8 bases that match TRBD1. V trimming: 5 bases; J trimming: 3 bases; junction bases outside the gene matches: 5. In germline, CDR1 is KGHSH, CDR2 LQKENI. The CDR3 length is 15 residues.

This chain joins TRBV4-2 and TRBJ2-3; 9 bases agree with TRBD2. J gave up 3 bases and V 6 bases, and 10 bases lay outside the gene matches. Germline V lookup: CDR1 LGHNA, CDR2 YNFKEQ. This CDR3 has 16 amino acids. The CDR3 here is CASSNTGGGATDTQYF. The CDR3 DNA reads TGTGCCAGCAGTAATACCGGCGGGGGGGCAACAGATACGCAGTATTTT.

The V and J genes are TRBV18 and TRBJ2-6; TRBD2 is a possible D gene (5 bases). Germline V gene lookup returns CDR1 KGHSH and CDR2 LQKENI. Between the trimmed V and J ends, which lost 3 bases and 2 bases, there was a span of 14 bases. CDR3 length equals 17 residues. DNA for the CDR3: TGTGCCAGCTCACCGGACTTAGGTTTCACTGGGGCCAACGTCCTGACTTTC. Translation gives CASSPDLGFTGANVLTF.

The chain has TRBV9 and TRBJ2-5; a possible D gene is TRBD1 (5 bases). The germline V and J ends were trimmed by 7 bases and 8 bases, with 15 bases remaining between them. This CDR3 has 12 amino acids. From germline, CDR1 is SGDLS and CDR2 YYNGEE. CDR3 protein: CASGPTRGTQYF. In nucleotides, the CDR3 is TGTGCCAGCGGCCCTACAAGGGGAACCCAGTACTTC.

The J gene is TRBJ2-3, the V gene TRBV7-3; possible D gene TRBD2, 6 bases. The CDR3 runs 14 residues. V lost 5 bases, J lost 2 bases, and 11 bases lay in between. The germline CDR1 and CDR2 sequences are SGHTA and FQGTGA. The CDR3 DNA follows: TGTGCCAGCAGCCACCCGGGACTCACAGATACGCAGTATTTT. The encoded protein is CASSHPGLTDTQYF.

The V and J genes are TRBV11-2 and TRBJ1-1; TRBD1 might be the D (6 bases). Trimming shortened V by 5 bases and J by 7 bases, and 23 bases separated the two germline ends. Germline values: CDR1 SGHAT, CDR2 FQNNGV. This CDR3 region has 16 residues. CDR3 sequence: CASSPNSQRGTNEAFF. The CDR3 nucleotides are TGTGCCAGCAGCCCGAACTCGCAACGGGGGACAAATGAAGCTTTCTTT.

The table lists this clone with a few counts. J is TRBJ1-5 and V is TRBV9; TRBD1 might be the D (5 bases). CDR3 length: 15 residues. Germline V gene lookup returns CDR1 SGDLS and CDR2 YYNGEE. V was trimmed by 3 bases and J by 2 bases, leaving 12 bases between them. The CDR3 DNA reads TGTGCCAGCAGCGCTGGGGACGGGGGCAATCAGCCCCAGCATTTT. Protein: CASSAGDGGNQPQHF. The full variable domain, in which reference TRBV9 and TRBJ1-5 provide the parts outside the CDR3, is DSGVTQTPKHLITATGQRVTLRCSPRSGDLSVYWYQQSLDQGLQFLIQYYNGEERAKGNILERFSAQQFPDLHSELNLSSLELGDSALYFCASSAGDGGNQPQHFGDGTRLSIL.

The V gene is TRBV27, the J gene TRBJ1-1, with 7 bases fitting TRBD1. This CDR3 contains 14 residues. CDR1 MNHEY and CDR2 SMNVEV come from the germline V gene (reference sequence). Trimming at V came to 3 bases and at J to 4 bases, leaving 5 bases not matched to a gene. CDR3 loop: CASSLTGLSTEAFF. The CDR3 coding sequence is TGTGCCAGCAGTTTGACAGGGTTAAGCACTGAAGCTTTCTTT.

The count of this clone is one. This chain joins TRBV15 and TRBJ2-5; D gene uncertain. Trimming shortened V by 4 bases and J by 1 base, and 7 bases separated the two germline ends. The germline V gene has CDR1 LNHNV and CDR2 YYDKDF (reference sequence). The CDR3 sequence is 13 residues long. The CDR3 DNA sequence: TGTGCCACCAGCAAGAGGAGCCAAGAGACCCAGTACTTC. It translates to CATSKRSQETQYF.

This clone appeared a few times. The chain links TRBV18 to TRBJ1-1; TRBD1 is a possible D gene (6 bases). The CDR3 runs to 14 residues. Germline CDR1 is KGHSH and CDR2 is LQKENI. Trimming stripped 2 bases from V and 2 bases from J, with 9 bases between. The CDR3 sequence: CASSPNRVNTEAFF. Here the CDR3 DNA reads TGTGCCAGCTCACCAAACAGGGTTAACACTGAAGCTTTCTTT.

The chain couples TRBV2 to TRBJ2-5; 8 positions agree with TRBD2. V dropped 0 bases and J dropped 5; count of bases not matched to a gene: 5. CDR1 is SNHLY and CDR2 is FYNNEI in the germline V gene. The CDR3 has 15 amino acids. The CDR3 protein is CASSEARGAGETQYF. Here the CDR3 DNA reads TGTGCCAGCAGTGAAGCGCGGGGGGCCGGGGAGACCCAGTACTTC.

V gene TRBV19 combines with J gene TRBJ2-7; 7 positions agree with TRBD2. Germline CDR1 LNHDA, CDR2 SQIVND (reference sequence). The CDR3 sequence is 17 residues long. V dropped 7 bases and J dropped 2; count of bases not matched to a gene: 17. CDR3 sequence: CASTPRGAGVNTYEQYF. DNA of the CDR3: TGTGCCAGTACCCCTCGCGGGGCGGGGGTAAACACCTACGAGCAGTACTTC.

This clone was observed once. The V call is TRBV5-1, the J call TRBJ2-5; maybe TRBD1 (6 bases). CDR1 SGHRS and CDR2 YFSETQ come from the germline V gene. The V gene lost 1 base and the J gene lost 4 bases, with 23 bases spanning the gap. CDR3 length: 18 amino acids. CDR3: CASSLNTPGTPHRETQYF. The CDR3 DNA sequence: TGCGCCAGCAGCTTGAATACCCCCGGGACACCCCACCGAGAGACCCAGTACTTC.

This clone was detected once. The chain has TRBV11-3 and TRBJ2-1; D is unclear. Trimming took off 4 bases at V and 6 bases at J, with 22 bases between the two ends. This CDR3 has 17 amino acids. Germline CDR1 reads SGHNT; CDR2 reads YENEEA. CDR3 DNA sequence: TGTGCCAGCAGCTCAGCGACGGGCGGCCAAGGGATCAATGAGCAGTTCTTC. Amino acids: CASSSATGGQGINEQFF.

The CDR3 protein is CAWSDSPGANVLTF. The CDR3, as DNA: TGTGCCTGGAGTGACAGTCCTGGGGCCAACGTCCTGACTTTC. The V gene is TRBV30, the J gene TRBJ2-6; no firm D call. Germline V CDR1 and CDR2: GTSNPN, SVGIG (reference sequence). CDR3 size: 14 residues. V lost 1 base and J 2 bases, leaving 6 bases between the germline ends.

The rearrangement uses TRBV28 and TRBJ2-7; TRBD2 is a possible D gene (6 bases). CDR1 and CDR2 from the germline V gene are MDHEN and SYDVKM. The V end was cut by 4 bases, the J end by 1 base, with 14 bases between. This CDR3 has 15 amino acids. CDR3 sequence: CASSWGDSGSYEQYF. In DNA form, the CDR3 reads TGTGCCAGCAGTTGGGGGGACTCGGGATCCTACGAGCAGTACTTC.

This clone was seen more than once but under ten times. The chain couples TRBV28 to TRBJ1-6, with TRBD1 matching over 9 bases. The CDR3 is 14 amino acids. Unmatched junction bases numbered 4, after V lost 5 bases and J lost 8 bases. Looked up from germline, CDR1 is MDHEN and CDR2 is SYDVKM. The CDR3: CASSPGQGYSPLHF. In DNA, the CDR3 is TGTGCCAGCAGTCCCGGACAGGGGTATTCACCCCTCCACTTT.

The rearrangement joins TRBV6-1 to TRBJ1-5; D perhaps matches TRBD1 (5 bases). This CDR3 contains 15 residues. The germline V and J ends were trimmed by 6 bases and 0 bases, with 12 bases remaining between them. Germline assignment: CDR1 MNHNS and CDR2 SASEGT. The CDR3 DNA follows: TGTGCCAGCAGACCAGGGTTCAATAGCAATCAGCCCCAGCATTTT. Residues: CASRPGFNSNQPQHF.

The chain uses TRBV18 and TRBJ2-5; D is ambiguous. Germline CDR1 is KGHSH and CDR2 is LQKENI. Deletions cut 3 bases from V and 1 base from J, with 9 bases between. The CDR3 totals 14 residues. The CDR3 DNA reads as TGTGCCAGCTCACCTCCGGCAGTCCAAGAGACCCAGTACTTC. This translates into CASSPPAVQETQYF. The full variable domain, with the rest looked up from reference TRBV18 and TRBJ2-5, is NAGVMQNPRHLVRRRGQEARLRCSPMKGHSHVYWYRQLPEEGLKFMVYLQKENIIDESGMPKERFSAEFPKEGPSILRIQQVVRGDSAAYFCASSPPAVQETQYFGPGTRLLVL.

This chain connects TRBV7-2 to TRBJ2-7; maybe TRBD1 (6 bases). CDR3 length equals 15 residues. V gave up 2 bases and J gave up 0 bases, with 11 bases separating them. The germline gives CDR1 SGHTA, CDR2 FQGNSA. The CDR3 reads CASSLYRTASYEQYF. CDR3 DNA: TGTGCCAGCAGCTTATACAGGACAGCCTCCTACGAGCAGTACTTC.